This T cell receptor beta chain was profiled in a study of T-cell reconstitution after alpha-beta-depleted transplantation in children. Study-wide findings and caveats: Expanded graft clones numbering several hundred reportedly gave rise to alpha-beta T cells about two months after transplant. Surviving recipient T cells and thymic progenitors produced the high day-60 TCRbeta diversity seen in some patients. Newly generated T cells supplied most T-cell counts and diversity one year post-transplant.

The TCRbeta library incorporated unique molecular identifiers. Using its own MiXCR run on the PCR reads, TCRdb lists one record per CDR3 protein. The table records about 980,000 distinct CDR3 sequences, around 30% of them present only once. Details on this clonotype: Its target is not known.

Per germline, CDR1 SGHRS and CDR2 YFSETQ. The V end was cut by 4 bases, the J end by 5 bases, with 15 bases between. CDR3 length: 15 residues. The source was PBMCs, mostly from graft donor cells, collected 360 days after TCRalphabeta/CD19-depleted stem cell transplant. This TCR came from a boy in the first two years of life who had a stem cell transplant for SCID, so the T cells may come from the graft donor. The chain carries TRBV5-1 and TRBJ1-4, with D possibly TRBD1 on 6 matching bases. CDR3 nucleotide sequence: TGCGCCAGCAGCAGCGGACAGACCTCGAATGAAAAACTGTTTTTT. Its translation is CASSSGQTSNEKLFF.